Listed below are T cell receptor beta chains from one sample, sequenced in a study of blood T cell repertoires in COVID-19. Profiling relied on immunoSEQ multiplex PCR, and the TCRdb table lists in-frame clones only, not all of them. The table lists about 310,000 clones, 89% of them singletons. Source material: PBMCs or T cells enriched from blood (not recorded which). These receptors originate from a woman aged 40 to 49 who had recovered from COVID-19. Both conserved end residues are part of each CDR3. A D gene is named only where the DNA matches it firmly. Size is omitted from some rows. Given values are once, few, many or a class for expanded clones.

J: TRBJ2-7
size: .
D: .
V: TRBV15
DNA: TGTGCCACCAAGGAAACGGGATCCTACGAGCAGTACTTC
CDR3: CATKETGSYEQYF

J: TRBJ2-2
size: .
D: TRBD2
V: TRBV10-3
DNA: TGTGCCATCAGAGGACTAGGAGAGACCGGGGAGCTGTTTTTT
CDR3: CAIRGLGETGELFF

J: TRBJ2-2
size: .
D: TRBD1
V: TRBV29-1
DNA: TGCAGCGTTGACGAGACAGGGCAAGGCGGGGAGCTGTTTTTT
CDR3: CSVDETGQGGELFF

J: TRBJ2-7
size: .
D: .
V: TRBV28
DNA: TGTGCCAGCAGTTTGATGACGGCCAGGCTCTACGAGCAGTACTTC
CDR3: CASSLMTARLYEQYF

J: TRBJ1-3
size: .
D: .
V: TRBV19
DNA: TGTGCCAGTAGTAACGGCTCTGGAAACACCATATATTTT
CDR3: CASSNGSGNTIYF

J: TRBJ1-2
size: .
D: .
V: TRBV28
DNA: TGTGCCAGCAGTTCGCCCGAGGAGGGTGGGGGCTACACCTTC
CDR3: CASSSPEEGGGYTF

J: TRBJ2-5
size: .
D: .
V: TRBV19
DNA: TGTGCCAGTAGCCCGACTTGGAGTAGAGAGACCCAGTACTTC
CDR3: CASSPTWSRETQYF

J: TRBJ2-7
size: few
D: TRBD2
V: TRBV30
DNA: TGTGCCTGGAGTAGCGGGAGCTCCTACGAGCAGTACTTC
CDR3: CAWSSGSSYEQYF

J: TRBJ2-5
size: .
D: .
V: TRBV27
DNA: TGTGCCAGCAGTTTGTATGGGAGCCGGGAGACAATGACCCAGTACTTC
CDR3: CASSLYGSRETMTQYF

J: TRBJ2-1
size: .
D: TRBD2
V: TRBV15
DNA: TGTGCCACCAGCAGGTTAGCGGGGGGGAACAATGAGCAGTTCTTC
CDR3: CATSRLAGGNNEQFF

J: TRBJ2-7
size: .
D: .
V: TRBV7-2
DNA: TGTGCCAGCAGCTTTAGCATCTCCTACGAGCAGTACTTC
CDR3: CASSFSISYEQYF

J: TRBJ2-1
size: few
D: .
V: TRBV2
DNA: TGTGCCAGCTTTAGACTAGAAGCAAACAATGAGCAGTTCTTC
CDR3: CASFRLEANNEQFF

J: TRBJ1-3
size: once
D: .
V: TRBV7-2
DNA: TGTGCCAGCAGCTTAGGGACGGGAGACACCATATATTTT
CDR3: CASSLGTGDTIYF

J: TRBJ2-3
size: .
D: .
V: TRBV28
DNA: TGTGCCAGCATTGACGGGGGAGCAGATACGCAGTATTTT
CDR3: CASIDGGADTQYF

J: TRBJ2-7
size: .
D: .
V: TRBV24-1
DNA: TGTGCCACCCCCGCGTCGCGGAGCTCCTACGAGCAGTACTTC
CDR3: CATPASRSSYEQYF

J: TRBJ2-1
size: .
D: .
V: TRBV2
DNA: TGTGCCAGCAGTGACCTACTAACTAACAATGAGCAGTTCTTC
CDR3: CASSDLLTNNEQFF

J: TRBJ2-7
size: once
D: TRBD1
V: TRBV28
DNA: TGTGCCAGCAGCCCGGAGACAGGGCAACCACGCGAGCAGTACTTC
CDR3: CASSPETGQPREQYF

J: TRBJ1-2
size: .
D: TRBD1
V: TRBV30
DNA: TGTGCCTGCAAAACCTCGGCCGGGACAGCTCTCTATGGCTACACCTTC
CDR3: CACKTSAGTALYGYTF

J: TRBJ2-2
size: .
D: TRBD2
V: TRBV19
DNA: TGTGCCAGTAGTATTACTAGCGTGGGCGGGGAGCTGTTTTTT
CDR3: CASSITSVGGELFF

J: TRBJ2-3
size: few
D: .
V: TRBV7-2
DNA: TGTGCCAGCAGCTTAACGGTGGCCGGAGGAGATACGCAGTATTTT
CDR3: CASSLTVAGGDTQYF

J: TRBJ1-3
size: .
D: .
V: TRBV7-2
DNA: TGTGCCAGCAGACCACAGGTGTACTCTGGAAACACCATATATTTT
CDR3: CASRPQVYSGNTIYF

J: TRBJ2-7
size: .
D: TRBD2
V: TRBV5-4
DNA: TGTGCCAGCAGCACTGGACTAGCGGAGATGTACGAGCAGTACTTC
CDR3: CASSTGLAEMYEQYF

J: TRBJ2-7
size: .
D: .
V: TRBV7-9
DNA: TGTGCCAGCAGCTTATTGAGGGGGGGACATCCCTACGAGCAGTACTTC
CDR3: CASSLLRGGHPYEQYF

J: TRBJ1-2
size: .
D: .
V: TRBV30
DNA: TGTGCCTGGAGTGTAGGCGGGGCCGGCGGCAACTATGGCTACACCTTC
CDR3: CAWSVGGAGGNYGYTF

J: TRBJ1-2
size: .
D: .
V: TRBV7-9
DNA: TGTGCCAGCAGCTTCGGGGGACTAGGCTATGGCTACACCTTC
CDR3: CASSFGGLGYGYTF

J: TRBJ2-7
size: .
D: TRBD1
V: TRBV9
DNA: TGTGCCAGCAGCGTAGAAGGGACAGTTAGTCGCTACGAGCAGTACTTC
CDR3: CASSVEGTVSRYEQYF

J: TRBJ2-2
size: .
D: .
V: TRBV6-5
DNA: TGTGCCAGCAGTTACGGCCAGGGAGGCACCGGGGAGCTGTTTTTT
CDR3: CASSYGQGGTGELFF

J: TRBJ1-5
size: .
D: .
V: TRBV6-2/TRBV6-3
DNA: TGTGCCAGCAGTTACTCCGGGACACAGCCCCAGCATTTT
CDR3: CASSYSGTQPQHF

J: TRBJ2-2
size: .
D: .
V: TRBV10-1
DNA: TGCGCCAGCAGCGCCGGGGAACCGACAGCGGAGGGGAACACCGGGGAGCTGTTTTTT
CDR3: CASSAGEPTAEGNTGELFF

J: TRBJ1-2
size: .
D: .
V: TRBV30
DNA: .
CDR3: CAWGTGIAPVAF

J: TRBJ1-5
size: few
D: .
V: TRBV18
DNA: TGTGCCAGCTCACCGGACACAGGGAACGATCAGCCCCAGCATTTT
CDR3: CASSPDTGNDQPQHF

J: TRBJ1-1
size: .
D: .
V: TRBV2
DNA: TGTGCCAGCACAGGGGCAGGGTACACTGAAGCTTTCTTT
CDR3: CASTGAGYTEAFF

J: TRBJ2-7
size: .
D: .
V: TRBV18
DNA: TGTGCCAGCTACAGTCCTGATTACGAGCAGTACTTC
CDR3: CASYSPDYEQYF

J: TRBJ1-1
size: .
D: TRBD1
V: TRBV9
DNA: TGTGCCAGCAGCGTGGCGCAGGGGGCGAGCACTGAAGCTTTCTTT
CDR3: CASSVAQGASTEAFF

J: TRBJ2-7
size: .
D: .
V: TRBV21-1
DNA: TGTGCCAGCAGCACCCCGGGACTAGCGGGGCGCACCTACGAGCAGTACTTC
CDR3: CASSTPGLAGRTYEQYF

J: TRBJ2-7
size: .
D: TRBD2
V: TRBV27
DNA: TGTGCCAGCAGTTCCCCCGGGACTAGCGGGAGGGGCGAGCAGTACTTC
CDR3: CASSSPGTSGRGEQYF

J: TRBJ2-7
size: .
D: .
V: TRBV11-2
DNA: TGTGCCAGCAGCTTAGATACAGGGCTTTACGAGCAGTACTTC
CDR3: CASSLDTGLYEQYF

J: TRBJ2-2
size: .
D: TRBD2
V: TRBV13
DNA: TGTGCCAGCAGTTTCAAAAGCGGGATCCGGGAGCTGTTTTTT
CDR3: CASSFKSGIRELFF

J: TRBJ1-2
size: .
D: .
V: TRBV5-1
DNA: TGCGCCAGCAGTCAAGACAACAACTATGGCTACACCTTC
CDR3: CASSQDNNYGYTF

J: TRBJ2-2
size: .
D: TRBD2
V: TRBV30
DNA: TGTGCCTGGAGTAAGGGACTAGCGGGGGCCGGGGAGCTGTTTTTT
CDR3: CAWSKGLAGAGELFF

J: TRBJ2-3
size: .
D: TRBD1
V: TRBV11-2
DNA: TGTGCCAGCAGTTCCGGGACAGGGGCAGATACGCAGTATTTT
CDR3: CASSSGTGADTQYF

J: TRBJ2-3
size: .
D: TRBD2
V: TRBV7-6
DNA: TGTGCCAGCAGCTTAGGTACCCGCACTAGCGGGATGGGTACAGATACGCAGTATTTT
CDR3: CASSLGTRTSGMGTDTQYF

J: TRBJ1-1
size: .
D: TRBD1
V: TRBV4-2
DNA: TGTGCCAGCAGCCAAGAACAGGGGTGGCCTGAAGCTTTCTTT
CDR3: CASSQEQGWPEAFF

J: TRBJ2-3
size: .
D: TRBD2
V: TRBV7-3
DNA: TGTGCCAGCAGCTTAATGCTAGCGGGGGACACAGATACGCAGTATTTT
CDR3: CASSLMLAGDTDTQYF

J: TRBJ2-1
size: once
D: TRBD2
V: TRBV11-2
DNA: TGTGCCAGCAGCTTAGATGGGACTAGCGGGGGGAACAATGAGCAGTTCTTC
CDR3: CASSLDGTSGGNNEQFF

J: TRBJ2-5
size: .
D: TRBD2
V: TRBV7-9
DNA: TGTGCCAGCAGCTTAGCTGTTAGCGGGATTGAGACCCAGTACTTC
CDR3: CASSLAVSGIETQYF

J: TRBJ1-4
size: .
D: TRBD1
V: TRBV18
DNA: TGTGCCAGCGCTTACCGGGACAGCTTAAATGAAAAACTGTTTTTT
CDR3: CASAYRDSLNEKLFF

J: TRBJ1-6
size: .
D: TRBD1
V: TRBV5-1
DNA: TGCGCCAGCAGCTTGGGACAGGGGGCGTCAAATTCACCCCTCCACTTT
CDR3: CASSLGQGASNSPLHF

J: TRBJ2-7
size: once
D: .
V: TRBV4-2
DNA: TGTGCCAGCAGCCAAGTGGACTCATCCTACGAGCAGTACTTC
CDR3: CASSQVDSSYEQYF

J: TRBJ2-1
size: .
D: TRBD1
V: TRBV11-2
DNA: TGTGCCAGCAGCAAGGGACAGGCGTCCTACAATGAGCAGTTCTTC
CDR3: CASSKGQASYNEQFF

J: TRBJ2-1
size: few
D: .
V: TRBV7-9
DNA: TGTGCCAGCAGCTTATCCGGGACTCGATTTGGGAATGAGCAGTTCTTC
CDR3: CASSLSGTRFGNEQFF

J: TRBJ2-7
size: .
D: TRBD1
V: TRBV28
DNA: TGTGCCAGCAGTTCAGGGATACAGGGGAACTACGAGCAGTACTTC
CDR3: CASSSGIQGNYEQYF

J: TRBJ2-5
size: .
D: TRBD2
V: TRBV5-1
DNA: TGCGCCAGCAGCTTGGCGACTAGCGGGGGACAAGAGACCCAGTACTTC
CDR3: CASSLATSGGQETQYF

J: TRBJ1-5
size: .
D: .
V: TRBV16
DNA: TGTGCCAGCAGCCAATTTTCGGGGAATCAGCCCCAGCATTTT
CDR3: CASSQFSGNQPQHF